A selection of T cell receptor beta chains follows, all from one sample in a study of T-cell memory formation after mild COVID-19. TCRdb called the 5' RACE reads again in MiXCR, with one record for every CDR3 protein. The sample lists around 390,000 distinct CDR3 sequences; about 15% were seen once. What was sequenced was PBMCs or a T cell subset sorted from them (not recorded which). The receptor set was obtained from a man between 18 and 35 years old who had mild COVID-19 (a few samples of this study predate the infection). Cell type and time point are not known. Both conserved end residues are part of each CDR3.

cdr3_length j_call v_call cdr3_aa
17 TRBJ2-7 TRBV12-5 CASGLVDPQGAEYEQYF
13 TRBJ1-2 TRBV6-6 CASQQEGQRGYTF
15 TRBJ2-3 TRBV7-2 CASSPNQGAPAAQYF
14 TRBJ2-5 TRBV7-6 CASSLQNTRETQYF
13 TRBJ1-2 TRBV29-1 CSVERRGYYGYTF
15 TRBJ2-5 TRBV7-2 CASSLYRGSRETQYF
14 TRBJ2-3 TRBV5-6 CASSLVGASDTQYF
15 TRBJ2-2 TRBV27 CASSFSGNPTGELFF
15 TRBJ2-1 TRBV5-1 CASRPSLGSYNEQFF
11 TRBJ2-3 TRBV12-3/TRBV12-4 CASSFWDTQYF
15 TRBJ2-1 TRBV7-2 CASSPQRGAYNEQFF
17 TRBJ2-1 TRBV5-1 CASSYGLGVSSYNEQFF
15 TRBJ2-7 TRBV20-1 CSAYWGQGASYEQYF
14 TRBJ2-1 TRBV4-3 CASSPRTSGNEQFF
13 TRBJ2-5 TRBV12-3/TRBV12-4 CASNHRGGETQYF
16 TRBJ1-2 TRBV10-3 CAISESTPGTNYGYTF
14 TRBJ1-5 TRBV20-1 CSAAGQLENQPQHF